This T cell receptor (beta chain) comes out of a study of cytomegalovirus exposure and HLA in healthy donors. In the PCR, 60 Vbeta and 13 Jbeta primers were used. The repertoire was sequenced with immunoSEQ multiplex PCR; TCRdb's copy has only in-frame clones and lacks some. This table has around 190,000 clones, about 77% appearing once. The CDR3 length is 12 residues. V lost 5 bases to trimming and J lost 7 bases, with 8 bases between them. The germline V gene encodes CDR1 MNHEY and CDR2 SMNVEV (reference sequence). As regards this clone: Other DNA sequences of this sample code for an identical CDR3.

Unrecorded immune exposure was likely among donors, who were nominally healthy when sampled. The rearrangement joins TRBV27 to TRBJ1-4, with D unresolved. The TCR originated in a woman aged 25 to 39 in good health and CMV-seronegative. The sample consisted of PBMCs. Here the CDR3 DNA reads TGTGCCAGCAGTATAACGGGTGAAAAACTGTTTTTT. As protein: CASSITGEKLFF.